One and the same sample provided the 7 T cell receptor beta chains below, sequenced in a study of tumor-infiltrating lymphocytes in localized non-small cell lung cancer listed by TCRdb under 2021. The library was obtained by the immunoSEQ multiplex PCR assay. Imported from immuneACCESS, the table was reduced by TCRdb to in-frame sequences with V and J called. These copies leave out some clones; in studies compared against another copy, an unresolved V gene accounts for under half, and the cause of the remainder is not known. This sample holds just under 30,000 clones; over 75% were observed only once. Roughly 2% of the sample is taken by the ten largest. Sequencing input: lung tumor tissue. These receptors all stem from a human donor with non-small cell lung cancer.

The chain employs TRBV7-8 and TRBJ2-1; 8 nucleotides match TRBD1. The germline gives CDR1 SGHVS, CDR2 FQNEAQ. With 8 bases clipped from V and 1 base from J, the junction kept 4 bases outside the gene matches. This CDR3 region has 14 residues. The CDR3 reads CASGGQESYNEQFF. The CDR3 bases are TGTGCCAGCGGGGGACAGGAATCCTACAATGAGCAGTTCTTC.

This clone was counted once. CDR3: CASSDAGRGQPQHF. In nucleotides, the CDR3 is TGTGCCAGCAGCGACGCAGGGAGGGGACAGCCCCAGCATTTT. This chain connects TRBV7-9 to TRBJ1-5, with D tentatively TRBD1 (5 bases). Germline V CDR1 and CDR2: SEHNR, FQNEAQ (reference sequence). The V end was cut by 5 bases, the J end by 7 bases, with 15 bases between. The CDR3 extends over 14 amino acids.

This rearrangement joins TRBV6-1 to TRBJ2-7, with D perhaps matching TRBD1 (5 bases). V lost 7 bases to trimming and J lost 5 bases, with 21 bases between them. CDR1 MNHNS and CDR2 SASEGT come from the germline V gene. There are 15 residues in the CDR3. CDR3 residues: CASTGFGQGIDEQYF. The CDR3 DNA is TGTGCCAGCACGGGCTTTGGGCAGGGAATAGACGAGCAGTACTTC.

The rearrangement uses TRBV30 and TRBJ2-2; no clear D gene. V lost 3 bases to trimming and J lost 2 bases, with 4 bases between them. This CDR3 has 12 residues. Looked up from germline, CDR1 is GTSNPN and CDR2 is SVGIG (reference sequence). The CDR3 DNA sequence: TGTGCCTGGAGCGGCAACACCGGGGAGCTGTTTTTT. Translated: CAWSGNTGELFF. Complete variable domain (other parts from reference TRBV30 and TRBJ2-2): SQTIHQWPATLVQPVGSPLSLECTVEGTSNPNLYWYRQAAGRGLQLLFYSVGIGQISSEVPQNLSASRPQDRQFILSSKKLLLSDSGFYLCAWSGNTGELFFGEGSRLTVL.

V usage is TRBV6-5 and J usage is TRBJ1-5, with D possibly matching TRBD1 (6 bases). Germline lookup yields CDR1 MNHEY and CDR2 SVGAGI. The length of the CDR3 is 15 residues. The ends were cut back, 6 bases at V and 0 bases at J, with 12 bases in the middle. The CDR3 DNA is TGTGCCAGCAGATATTCGGACAGTAGCAATCAGCCCCAGCATTTT. Protein: CASRYSDSSNQPQHF.

The J gene is TRBJ1-2, the V gene TRBV30, with a possible D match to TRBD1 (6 bases). The CDR3 has 13 amino acids. Germline lookup yields CDR1 GTSNPN and CDR2 SVGIG (reference sequence). The V gene lost 3 bases and the J gene lost 8 bases, with 16 bases spanning the gap. CDR3 coding DNA: TGTGCCTGGAGCCTGGGTGCGGGGGGCGGCTACACCTTC. Its protein is CAWSLGAGGGYTF.

The chain recombines TRBV2 with TRBJ1-2, with D uncertain. CDR1 and CDR2 (germline): SNHLY, FYNNEI. This CDR3 has 13 amino acids. V dropped 8 bases and J dropped 8 bases, with 18 bases sitting between them. The DNA for the CDR3 is TGTGCCAGCGAAACCGACAAATCTCAAGGCTACACCTTC. It codes for CASETDKSQGYTF.